This paragraph covers one T cell receptor beta chain sequence. The record originates from a study of blood T cells in healthy people across ages. A second about 6 to 11 cycle PCR used barcoded and J-beta primers. Each cDNA molecule, via a template-switch adaptor with 12 random nucleotides, was tagged. TCRdb reanalysed the 5' RACE reads using MiXCR and keeps one entry per CDR3 protein. The data contain 700,000 to 850,000 distinct CDR3 sequences, roughly 50% of them singletons. Trimming took 5 bases from V and 11 from J, leaving 15 bases between them. Germline V lookup: CDR1 KGHDR, CDR2 SFDVKD. This CDR3 has 13 residues.

The gene calls are TRBV24-1 and TRBJ2-4; TRBD2 might be the D (5 bases). The sample taken for sequencing was blood. The origin of this receptor is a man at least 80 years old in good health. The CDR3 region is CATSGPNFGVQYF. CDR3 nucleotide sequence: TGTGCCACCAGTGGCCCTAATTTCGGGGTTCAGTACTTC.